These 20 T cell receptor beta chains came from one sample sequenced in a study of T cells in women clearing cervical HPV infection. Assay: immunoSEQ multiplex PCR; the TCRdb copy retains only in-frame clones and omits some. Its clone listing holds about 22,000 clones. Material: blood buffy coat. Receptors originate from a woman aged 18 to 75 with a cervical HPV16 infection that either progressed to CIN3+ or cleared (not recorded which).

Notes on this clone: At one end the junction does not follow the germline gene, possibly because of a read error. The CDR3 end lies 3 residues beyond the end of the read and is filled in from the germline J gene. This sequence joins TRBV7-7 and TRBJ1-2; a weak D match, TRBD1 (6 bases). This CDR3 comprises 17 residues. The germline V gene encodes CDR1 SSHAT and CDR2 FNYEAQ (reference sequence). The covered CDR3 bases are TGTGCTAGCAGCTTAGCCACAGCATGGGGGCGGGACTATGGC. As protein: CASSLATAWGRDYG. Given in full, the CDR3 is CASSLATAWGRDYGYTF.

Worth noting for this clone: The CDR3 end lies 3 residues beyond the end of the read and is filled in from the germline J gene. The V call is TRBV7-7, the J call TRBJ2-3, with a tentative D call TRBD2 (5 bases). This CDR3 has 13 residues. Trimming cost V 4 bases and J 6 bases, with 11 bases left between them. Germline V gene data show CDR1 as SSHAT and CDR2 as FNYEAQ (reference sequence). The CDR3 sequence is CASSYNRGDTQYF. Partial CDR3 DNA: TGTGCCAGCAGCTACAACCGAGGGGATACG.

As concerns this clone: The read falls 3 residues short of the CDR3 end, and the missing part is taken from the germline J gene. The chain recombines TRBV6-2 or TRBV6-3 with TRBJ2-3; D possibly corresponds to TRBD2 (7 bases). CDR3 length equals 14 residues. With 6 bases removed from V and 4 bases from J, the gap between germline ends came to 14 bases. Germline values: CDR1 MNHEY, CDR2 SVGEGT. CDR3 protein: CASSLGGLPDTQYF. The DNA read from the CDR3 is TGTGCCAGCAGCCTCGGGGGGCTCCCAGATACG.

With regard to this clone: The observed sequence ends 3 residues before the CDR3 terminus, with the missing tail filled in from the germline J gene. The chain uses TRBV28 and TRBJ1-2; a possible D gene is TRBD1 (5 bases). Germline loops: CDR1 MDHEN, CDR2 SYDVKM. V gave up 6 bases and J gave up 6 bases, with 20 bases separating them. CDR3 length equals 15 residues. CDR3 sequence: CASRPGSQGTHGYTF. CDR3 DNA, as far as it was read: TGTGCCAGCAGACCGGGTTCCCAGGGTACCCATGGC.

By frequency, this clone is medium-sized. The CDR3 goes on 3 residues after the read ends, and that part is filled in from the germline J gene. The chain is built from TRBV7-9 and TRBJ2-3; weak D call: TRBD1 (6 bases). V was pared by 4 bases and J by 4 bases, with 15 bases between. The CDR3 is 15 residues long. Germline values: CDR1 SEHNR, CDR2 FQNEAQ (reference sequence). CDR3 residues: CASSSPNNRADTQYF. The sequenced part of the CDR3 DNA is TGTGCCAGCAGCTCCCCTAATAACAGGGCAGATACG.

Turning to this clone: The CDR3 extends 3 residues past the end of the read, so its final part is completed from the germline J gene. J is TRBJ2-1 and V is TRBV11-2; 7 nucleotides agree with TRBD1. The CDR3 runs 13 residues. Germline V lookup: CDR1 SGHAT, CDR2 FQNNGV. With V trimmed by 3 bases and J by 7 bases, 3 bases remained unmatched. The CDR3 DNA, read in part, is TGTGCCAGCAGCTTTGACAGGGTGAATGAG. Translation: CASSFDRVNE. The CDR3 in its entirety is CASSFDRVNEQFF. The full variable domain, in which reference TRBV11-2 and TRBJ2-1 provide the parts outside the CDR3, is EAGVAQSPRYKIIEKRQSVAFWCNPISGHATLYWYQQILGQGPKLLIQFQNNGVVDDSQLPKDRFSAERLKGVDSTLKIQPAKLEDSAVYLCASSFDRVNEQFFGPGTRLTVL.

Remarks on this clone: The CDR3 end falls 3 residues outside the read, so it is completed with the germline J gene. The chain links TRBV18 to TRBJ1-1; D uncertain. Germline V CDR1 and CDR2: KGHSH, LQKENI. The CDR3 totals 16 residues. CDR3 in amino acids: CASSPPGSGKFYEAFF. The covered CDR3 bases are TGTGCCAGCTCACCACCAGGGAGCGGTAAATTCTACGAG. The variable domain in full, with the rest retrieved from reference TRBV18 and TRBJ1-1, is NAGVMQNPRHLVRRRGQEARLRCSPMKGHSHVYWYRQLPEEGLKFMVYLQKENIIDESGMPKERFSAEFPKEGPSILRIQQVVRGDSAAYFCASSPPGSGKFYEAFFGQGTRLTVV.

Judged by frequency, this clone is medium-sized. The observed sequence ends 3 residues before the CDR3 terminus, with the missing tail filled in from the germline J gene. The chain carries TRBV15 and TRBJ2-7; D unresolved. V was shortened by 4 bases and J by 3 bases, with 7 bases between the two germline ends. The CDR3 spans 12 residues. CDR1 is LNHNV, CDR2 YYDKDF, per germline (reference sequence). The CDR3 reads CATSKLDYEQYF. CDR3 DNA, as far as it was read: TGTGCCACCAGCAAGCTTGACTACGAG.

On this clone: The sequence runs out 3 residues before the end of the CDR3; the remainder is reconstructed from the germline J gene. The chain employs TRBV7-2 and TRBJ2-7; D unresolved. Trimming removed 5 bases from V and 1 base from J, with 12 bases in between. Germline values: CDR1 SGHTA, CDR2 FQGNSA. There are 14 residues in the CDR3. The CDR3 DNA, read in part, is TGTGCCAGCAGCCCCCAGGCGAGTTCCTACGAG. Protein product: CASSPQASSYE. The entire CDR3 protein reads CASSPQASSYEQYF.

Here the CDR3 reads CASSSGTGGYEQYF. CDR3 DNA, as far as it was read: TGTGCCAGTAGTTCCGGGACAGGGGGCTACGAG. V usage is TRBV19 and J usage is TRBJ2-7, with TRBD1 identical over 11 bases. With the read ending 3 residues before the CDR3 end, the germline J gene is used to fill in that end. Trimming removed 5 bases from V and 3 bases from J; junction bases left unmatched: 3. Per germline, CDR1 LNHDA and CDR2 SQIVND (reference sequence). This CDR3 has 14 amino acids.

Note on this clone: Read sequence stops 3 residues before the CDR3 end, and the germline J gene provides the missing end. The gene calls are TRBV19 and TRBJ2-3, with 8 positions matching TRBD2. The CDR3 length is 16 residues. Per germline, CDR1 LNHDA and CDR2 SQIVND (reference sequence). Unmatched junction bases numbered 13, after V lost 6 bases and J lost 5 bases. CDR3 DNA (partial): TGTGCCAGTAGCCCTTGGGGAGCGGGGGCGGAAGATACG. It yields the protein CASSPWGAGAEDT. Given in full, the CDR3 is CASSPWGAGAEDTQYF.

About this clone: The CDR3 extends 3 residues past the end of the read, so its final part is completed from the germline J gene. The chain has TRBV7-3 and TRBJ2-2; tentative D call: TRBD1 (5 bases). Germline CDR1 reads SGHTA; CDR2 reads FQGTGA. Trimming removed 5 bases from V and 6 bases from J, with 10 bases in between. This CDR3 has 13 amino acids. The CDR3 sequence is CASSLGDPGELFF. The CDR3 bases that were read are TGTGCCAGCAGCCTAGGGGATCCCGGGGAG. Drawing the rest from reference TRBV7-3 and TRBJ2-2, the complete variable domain is GAGVSQTPSNKVTEKGKYVELRCDPISGHTALYWYRQSLGQGPEFLIYFQGTGAADDSGLPNDRFFAVRPEGSVSTLKIQRTERGDSAVYLCASSLGDPGELFFGEGSRLTVL.

Comment on this clone: The read ends 3 residues shy of where the CDR3 ends; the end is completed using the germline J gene. This rearrangement joins TRBV5-1 to TRBJ2-4; 7 bases fit TRBD2. The CDR3 loop spans 14 amino acids. Losses at the gene ends were 3 bases for V and 7 bases for J; bases not matched to a gene: 7. Germline V gene sequence: CDR1 SGHRS, CDR2 YFSETQ. CDR3 loop: CASSSTGGRNIQYF. The covered CDR3 bases are TGCGCCAGCAGCTCCACGGGGGGAAGGAACATT.

This CDR3 is CASSWGRVEQYF. Incomplete CDR3 DNA: TGTGCCAGCAGCTGGGGGCGGGTCGAG. The genes are TRBV11-2 and TRBJ2-7, with D perhaps TRBD1 (6 bases). Read sequence stops 3 residues before the CDR3 end, and the germline J gene provides the missing end. Germline V CDR1 and CDR2: SGHAT, FQNNGV. The CDR3 has 12 residues. Deletions cut 4 bases from V and 6 bases from J, with 10 bases between.

The CDR3 here is CASTYRESYEQYF. The sequenced CDR3 bases are TGTGCCAGCACTTACAGGGAGTCCTACGAG. The V and J genes are TRBV7-2 and TRBJ2-7; D may be TRBD1 (6 bases). The read comes to an end 3 residues before the CDR3 does, leaving the germline J gene to fill in the end. V was trimmed by 7 bases and J by 1 base, leaving 11 bases between them. The CDR3 extends over 13 amino acids. Germline V gene lookup returns CDR1 SGHTA and CDR2 FQGNSA.

In the case of this clone: The read ends 3 residues early relative to the CDR3; the germline J gene fills the gap. The chain joins TRBV5-1 to TRBJ1-5, with D possibly being TRBD1 (6 bases). Germline-derived CDR1 and CDR2 are SGHRS and YFSETQ. The CDR3 has 14 amino acids. V lost 0 bases, J lost 7 bases, and 11 bases lay in between. The CDR3 bases that were read are TGCGCCAGCAGCTTGGACGGGGGGCAACAGCCC. The encoded protein is CASSLDGGQQP. The entire CDR3 reads CASSLDGGQQPQHF.

On this clone itself: The CDR3 end is not reached by the read, which stops 3 residues before it; the germline J gene fills it in. The chain combines TRBV5-1 with TRBJ2-5; 14 bases align to TRBD2. Per germline, CDR1 SGHRS and CDR2 YFSETQ. Trimming took 3 bases from V and 5 from J; bases not matched to a gene: 6. CDR3 size: 16 residues. The sequenced part of the CDR3 DNA is TGCGCCAGCAGCTCAACGGGACTAGCGGGAGCCGAGACC. It is translated as CASSSTGLAGAET. The whole CDR3 reads CASSSTGLAGAETQYF.

In the case of this clone: The CDR3 end falls 3 residues outside the read, so it is completed with the germline J gene. The chain has TRBV2 and TRBJ1-4, with D tentatively TRBD1 (5 bases). The CDR3 has 14 residues. Per the germline V gene, CDR1 is SNHLY and CDR2 is FYNNEI. Trimming took 7 bases from V and 8 from J, leaving 17 bases between them. CDR3 in amino acids: CASNRQPTREKLFF. CDR3 DNA, as far as it was read: TGTGCCAGCAACAGACAGCCAACCAGGGAAAAA.

About this clone itself: The missing CDR3 end, 3 residues past where the read stops, is filled in from the germline J gene. The genes are TRBV9 and TRBJ1-3; 9 bases agree with TRBD1. This CDR3 has 17 residues. The germline CDR1 and CDR2 sequences are SGDLS and YYNGEE. V lost 3 bases to trimming and J lost 3 bases; unmatched junction nucleotides: 10. This CDR3 is CASSDPRDRVSGNTIYF. CDR3 DNA (partial): TGTGCCAGCAGCGACCCCCGGGACAGGGTTAGTGGAAACACC.

Concerning this clone itself: Coverage ceases 3 residues before the CDR3 finishes, and the germline J gene fills in the end. The rearrangement links TRBV18 to TRBJ2-1; TRBD2 agrees at 15 bases. Per germline, CDR1 KGHSH and CDR2 LQKENI. The CDR3 extends over 18 amino acids. V shed 0 bases and J 6 bases; nucleotides not matched to a gene: 6. CDR3 DNA, as far as it was read: TGTGCCAGCTCACCACCGGGACTAGCGGGAGGACAGGGCAATGAG. It encodes CASSPPGLAGGQGNE. The full CDR3 protein reads CASSPPGLAGGQGNEQFF.